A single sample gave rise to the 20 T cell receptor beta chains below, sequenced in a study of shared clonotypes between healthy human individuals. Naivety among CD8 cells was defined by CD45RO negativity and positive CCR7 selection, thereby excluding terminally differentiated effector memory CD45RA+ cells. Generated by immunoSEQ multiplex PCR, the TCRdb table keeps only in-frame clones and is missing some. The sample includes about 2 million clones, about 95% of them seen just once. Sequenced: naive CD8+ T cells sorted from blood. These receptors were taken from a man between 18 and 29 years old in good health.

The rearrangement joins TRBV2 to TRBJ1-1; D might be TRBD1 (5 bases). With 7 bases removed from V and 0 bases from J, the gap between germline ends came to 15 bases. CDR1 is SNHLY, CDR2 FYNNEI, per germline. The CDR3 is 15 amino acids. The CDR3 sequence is CASTEAPGLNTEAFF. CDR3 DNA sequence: TGTGCCAGCACCGAAGCTCCGGGGCTGAACACTGAAGCTTTCTTT.

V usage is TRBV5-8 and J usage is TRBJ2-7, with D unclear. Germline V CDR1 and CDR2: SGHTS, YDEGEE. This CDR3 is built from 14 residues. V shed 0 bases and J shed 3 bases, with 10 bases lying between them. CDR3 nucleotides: TGTGCCAGCAGCTTGGCTCCCGGAAGCTACGAGCAGTACTTC. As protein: CASSLAPGSYEQYF.

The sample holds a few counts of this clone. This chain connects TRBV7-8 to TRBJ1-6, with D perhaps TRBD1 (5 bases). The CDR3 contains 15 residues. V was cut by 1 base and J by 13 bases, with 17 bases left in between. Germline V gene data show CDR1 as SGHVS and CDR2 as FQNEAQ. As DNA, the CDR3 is TGTGCCAGCAGCTTAGATGGTGGGGGAGTTATGCCCCTCCACTTT. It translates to CASSLDGGGVMPLHF.

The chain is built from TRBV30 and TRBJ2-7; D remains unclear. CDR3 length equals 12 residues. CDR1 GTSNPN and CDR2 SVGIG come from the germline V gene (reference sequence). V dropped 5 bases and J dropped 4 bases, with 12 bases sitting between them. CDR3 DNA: TGTGCCTGGGGGCCCTCGGGTTACGAGCAGTACTTC. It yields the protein CAWGPSGYEQYF.

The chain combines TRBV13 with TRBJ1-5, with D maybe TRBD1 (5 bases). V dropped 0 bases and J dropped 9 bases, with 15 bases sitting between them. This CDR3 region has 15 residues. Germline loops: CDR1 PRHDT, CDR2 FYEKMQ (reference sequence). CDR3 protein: CASSLGGRVQGPQHF. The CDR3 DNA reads TGTGCCAGCAGCTTAGGCGGCAGGGTCCAGGGGCCCCAGCATTTT.

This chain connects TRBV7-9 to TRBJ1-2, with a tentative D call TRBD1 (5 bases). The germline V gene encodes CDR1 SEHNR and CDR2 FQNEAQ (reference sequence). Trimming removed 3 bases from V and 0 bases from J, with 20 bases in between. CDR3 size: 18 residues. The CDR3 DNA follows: TGTGCCAGCAGCTTGACCTACTCCCAGGGAACCACTAACTATGGCTACACCTTC. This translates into CASSLTYSQGTTNYGYTF.

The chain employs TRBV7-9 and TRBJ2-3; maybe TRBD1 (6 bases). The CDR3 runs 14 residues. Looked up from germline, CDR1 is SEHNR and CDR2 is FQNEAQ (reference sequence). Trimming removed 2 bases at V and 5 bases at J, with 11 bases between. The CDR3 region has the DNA TGTGCCAGCAGCTTAAGGGCAGGGGAAGATACGCAGTATTTT. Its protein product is CASSLRAGEDTQYF.

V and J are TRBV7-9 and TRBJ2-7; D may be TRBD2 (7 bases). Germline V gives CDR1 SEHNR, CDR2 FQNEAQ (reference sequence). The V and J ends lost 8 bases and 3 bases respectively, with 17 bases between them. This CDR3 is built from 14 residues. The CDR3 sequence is CASSWGGPNYEQYF. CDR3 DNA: TGTGCCAGCTCATGGGGGGGGCCCAACTACGAGCAGTACTTC.

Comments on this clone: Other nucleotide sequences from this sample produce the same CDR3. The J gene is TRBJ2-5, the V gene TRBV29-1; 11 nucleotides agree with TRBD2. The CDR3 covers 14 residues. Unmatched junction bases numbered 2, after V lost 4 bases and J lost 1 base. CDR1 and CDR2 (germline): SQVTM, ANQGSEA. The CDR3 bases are TGCAGCGTTGGACTAGCGGGGACCCAAGAGACCCAGTACTTC. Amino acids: CSVGLAGTQETQYF.

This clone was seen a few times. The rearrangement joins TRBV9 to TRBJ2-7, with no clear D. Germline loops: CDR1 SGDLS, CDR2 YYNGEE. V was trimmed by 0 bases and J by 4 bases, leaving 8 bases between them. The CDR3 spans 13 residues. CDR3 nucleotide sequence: TGTGCCAGCAGCGTAGATGGGGAATACGAGCAGTACTTC. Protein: CASSVDGEYEQYF.

CDR3 sequence: CASSPRPSYNSNQPQHF. Written as DNA, the CDR3 is TGTGCCAGTAGCCCAAGGCCATCCTATAATAGCAATCAGCCCCAGCATTTT. The V gene is TRBV19, the J gene TRBJ1-5; D call uncertain. Trimming took off 6 bases at V and 0 bases at J, with 18 bases between the two ends. Germline CDR1 and CDR2: LNHDA and SQIVND (reference sequence). CDR3 length: 17 residues.

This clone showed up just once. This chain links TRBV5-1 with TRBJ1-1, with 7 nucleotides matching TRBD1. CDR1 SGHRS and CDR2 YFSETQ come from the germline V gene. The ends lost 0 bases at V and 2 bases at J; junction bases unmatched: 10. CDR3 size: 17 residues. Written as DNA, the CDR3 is TGCGCCAGCAGCTTGGACGTTCCAGGGGGATTTAACACTGAAGCTTTCTTT. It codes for CASSLDVPGGFNTEAFF.

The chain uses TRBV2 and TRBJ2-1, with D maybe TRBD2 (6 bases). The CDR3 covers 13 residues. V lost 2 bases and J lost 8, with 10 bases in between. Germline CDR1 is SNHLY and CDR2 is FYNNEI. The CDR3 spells CASSEFGGDEQFF. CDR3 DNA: TGTGCCAGCAGTGAATTCGGGGGAGATGAGCAGTTCTTC.

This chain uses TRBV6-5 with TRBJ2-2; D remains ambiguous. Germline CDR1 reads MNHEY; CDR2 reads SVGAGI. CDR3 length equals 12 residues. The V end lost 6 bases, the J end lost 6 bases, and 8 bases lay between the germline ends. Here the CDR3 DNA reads TGTGCCAGCAGGCCAGAGGCCGGGGAGCTGTTTTTT. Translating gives CASRPEAGELFF.

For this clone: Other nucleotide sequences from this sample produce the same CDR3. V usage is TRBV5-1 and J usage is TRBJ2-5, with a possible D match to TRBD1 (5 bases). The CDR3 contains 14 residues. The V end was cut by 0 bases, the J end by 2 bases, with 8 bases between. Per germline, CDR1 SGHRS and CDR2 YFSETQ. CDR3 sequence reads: CASSLGDSQETQYF. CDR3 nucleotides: TGCGCCAGCAGCTTGGGAGACAGTCAAGAGACCCAGTACTTC.

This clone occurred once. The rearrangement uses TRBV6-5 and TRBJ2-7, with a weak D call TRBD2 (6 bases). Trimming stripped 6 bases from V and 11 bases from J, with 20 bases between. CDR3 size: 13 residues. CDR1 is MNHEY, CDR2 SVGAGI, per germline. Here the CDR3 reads CASSSPGLLLKYF. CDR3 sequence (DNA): TGTGCCAGCAGCTCCCCGGGACTGCTGCTAAAGTACTTC.

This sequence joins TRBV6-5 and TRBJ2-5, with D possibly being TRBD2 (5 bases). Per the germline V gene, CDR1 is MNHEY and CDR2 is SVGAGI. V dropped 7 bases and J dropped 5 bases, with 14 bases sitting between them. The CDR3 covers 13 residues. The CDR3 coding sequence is TGTGCCAGCAAGGTGCCGGAGGAGGAGACCCAGTACTTC. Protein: CASKVPEEETQYF.

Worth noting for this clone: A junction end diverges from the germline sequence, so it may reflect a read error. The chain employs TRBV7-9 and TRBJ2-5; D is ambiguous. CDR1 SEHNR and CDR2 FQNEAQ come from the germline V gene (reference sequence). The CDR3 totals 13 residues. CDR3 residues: CASTLPLEETQYF. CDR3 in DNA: TGTGCCAGCACCTTACCCCTGGAAGAGACCCAGTACTTC.

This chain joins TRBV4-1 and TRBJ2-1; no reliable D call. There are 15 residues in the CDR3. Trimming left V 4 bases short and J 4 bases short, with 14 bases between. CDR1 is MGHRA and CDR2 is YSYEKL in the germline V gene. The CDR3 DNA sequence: TGCGCCAGCAGCCCGTCCCTGAATAATTACAATGAGCAGTTCTTC. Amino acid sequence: CASSPSLNNYNEQFF.

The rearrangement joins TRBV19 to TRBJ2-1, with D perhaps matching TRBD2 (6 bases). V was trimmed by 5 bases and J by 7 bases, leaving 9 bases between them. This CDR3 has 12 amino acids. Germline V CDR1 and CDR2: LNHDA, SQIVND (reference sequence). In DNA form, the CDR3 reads TGTGCCAGTAGTGCCGGACTAAATGAGCAGTTCTTC. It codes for CASSAGLNEQFF.